The clone carrying this T cell receptor beta chain was recorded only once. This sample is part of a study of T cell responses to AZD1222 COVID-19 vaccine. Here immunoSEQ multiplex PCR was the method, and the copy in TCRdb shows in-frame clones only, minus some. The sample lists 95,000 to 100,000 clones, roughly 87% occurring once. The CDR3 has 14 amino acids. The V gene end was trimmed by 2 bases and the J gene end by 9 bases; junction bases not matched to a gene: 7. The germline V gene encodes CDR1 LGHDT and CDR2 YNNKEL (reference sequence). The origin of this receptor is an adult in good health. Specimen: peripheral blood, collected on day 0 of AZD1222 vaccination. The chain uses TRBV3-1 (or the pseudogene TRBV3-2) and TRBJ2-1; 7 positions match TRBD1. CDR3 loop: CASSQMTGPSEQFF. CDR3 DNA sequence: TGTGCCAGCAGCCAAATGACAGGGCCCTCTGAGCAGTTCTTC.